This record looks at one T cell receptor (beta chain) sequence and its context. TCRdb keeps only in-frame clones here, not all; method: immunoSEQ multiplex PCR. The profile shows about 160,000 clones, 85% to 90% of them singletons. Germline trimming cut 0 bases from V and 0 bases from J; bases unmatched to any gene: 5. The CDR3 has 17 amino acids. Germline values: CDR1 SGHNT, CDR2 YYREEE (reference sequence). The sample is drawn from a study of control samples from healthy donors and cancer patients. The source of this sequence is a man in his thirties or forties in good health. Specimen: blood. The chain uses TRBV5-4 and TRBJ2-1, with TRBD2 matching over 8 bases. The DNA of the CDR3 is TGTGCCAGCAGCTTGGAGGCGGGAGGAGGCTCCTACAATGAGCAGTTCTTC. Translation: CASSLEAGGGSYNEQFF.